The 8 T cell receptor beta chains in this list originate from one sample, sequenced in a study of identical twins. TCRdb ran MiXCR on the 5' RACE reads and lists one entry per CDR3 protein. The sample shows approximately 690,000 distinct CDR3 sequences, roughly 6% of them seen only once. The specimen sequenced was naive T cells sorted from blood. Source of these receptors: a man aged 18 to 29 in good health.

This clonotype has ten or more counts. The CDR3 nucleotides are TGTGCCAGCAGCCCCGCAGGTCGTGGCACCGGGGAGCTGTTTTTT. Translated, it gives CASSPAGRGTGELFF. The genes are TRBV12-3 or TRBV12-4 and TRBJ2-2; no clear D. The CDR3 covers 15 residues. The V gene lost 6 bases and the J gene lost 4 bases, with 15 bases spanning the gap.

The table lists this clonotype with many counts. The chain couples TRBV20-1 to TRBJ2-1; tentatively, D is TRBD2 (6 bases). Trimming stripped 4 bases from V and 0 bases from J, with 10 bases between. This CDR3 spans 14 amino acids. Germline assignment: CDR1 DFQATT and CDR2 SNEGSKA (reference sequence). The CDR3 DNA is TGCAGTGCTACCTCGGGACTCTCCTACAATGAGCAGTTCTTC. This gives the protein CSATSGLSYNEQFF.

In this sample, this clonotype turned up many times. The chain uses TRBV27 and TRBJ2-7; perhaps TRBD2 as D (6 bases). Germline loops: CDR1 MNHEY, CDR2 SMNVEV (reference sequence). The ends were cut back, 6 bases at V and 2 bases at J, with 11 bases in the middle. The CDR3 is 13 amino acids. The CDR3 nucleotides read TGTGCCAGCAGCGCGGCGGGGCCCTACGAGCAGTACTTC. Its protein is CASSAAGPYEQYF.

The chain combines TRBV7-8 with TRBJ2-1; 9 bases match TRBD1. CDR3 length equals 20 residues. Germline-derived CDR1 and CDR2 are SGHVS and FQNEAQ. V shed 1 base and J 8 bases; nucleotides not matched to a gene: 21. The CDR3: CASSLGWRLVPGQGSDEQFF. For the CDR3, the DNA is TGTGCCAGCAGCTTAGGCTGGCGGCTCGTTCCGGGACAGGGTTCGGATGAGCAGTTCTTC.

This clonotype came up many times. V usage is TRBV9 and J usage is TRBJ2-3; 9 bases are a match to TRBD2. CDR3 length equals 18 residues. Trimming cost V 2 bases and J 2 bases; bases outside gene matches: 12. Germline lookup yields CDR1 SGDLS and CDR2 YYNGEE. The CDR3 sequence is CASSVTGKTSGITDTQYF. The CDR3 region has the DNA TGTGCCAGCAGCGTCACAGGGAAGACTAGCGGAATCACAGATACGCAGTATTTT.

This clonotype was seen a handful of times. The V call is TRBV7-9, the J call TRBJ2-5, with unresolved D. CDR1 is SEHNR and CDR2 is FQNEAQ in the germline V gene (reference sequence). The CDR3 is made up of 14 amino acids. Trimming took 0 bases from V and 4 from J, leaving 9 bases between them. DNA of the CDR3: TGTGCCAGCAGCTTAGCTGCCACGACAGAGACCCAGTACTTC. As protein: CASSLAATTETQYF.

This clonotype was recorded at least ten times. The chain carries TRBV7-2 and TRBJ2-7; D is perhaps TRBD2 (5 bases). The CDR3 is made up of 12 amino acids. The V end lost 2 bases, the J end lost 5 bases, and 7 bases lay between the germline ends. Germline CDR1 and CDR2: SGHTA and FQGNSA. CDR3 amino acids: CASSLSGDEQYF. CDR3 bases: TGTGCCAGCAGCTTATCCGGGGACGAGCAGTACTTC.

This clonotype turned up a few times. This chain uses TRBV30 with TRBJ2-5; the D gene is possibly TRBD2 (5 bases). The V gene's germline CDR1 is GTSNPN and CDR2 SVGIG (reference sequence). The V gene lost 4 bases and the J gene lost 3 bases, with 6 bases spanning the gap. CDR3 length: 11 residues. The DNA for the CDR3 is TGTGCCTGGACGGGGAAAGAGACCCAGTACTTC. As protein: CAWTGKETQYF.